The rows below give T cell receptor beta chains drawn from one sample of a study of T-cell reconstitution after alpha-beta-depleted transplantation in children. TCRdb passed the PCR reads through MiXCR, listing each CDR3 protein once. The table includes fewer than 350,000 distinct CDR3 sequences, roughly 11% detected once. The material sequenced was peripheral blood, taken 180 days after TCRalphabeta/CD19-depleted stem cell transplant. The source is a male patient aged 2-15 years who had a stem cell transplant for chronic granulomatous disease, so the T cells may come from the graft donor. The CDR3 runs from the conserved cysteine through the conserved F or W. Fields, in order: clone size, V gene, J gene, D gene, CDR3 DNA, CDR3 protein. A D gene is named only where the DNA matches it firmly. The size of a clone is reported for some rows only, either as once, few or many, or as a class for expanded clones.

clone_size: many
v_call: TRBV12-3/TRBV12-4
j_call: TRBJ2-1
d_call: TRBD2
cdr3_nt: TGTGCCAGCAGCCTCCTCGGACTAGCGGGAGGGGCCAGCGGGTTCTTC
cdr3_aa: CASSLLGLAGGASGFF

clone_size: many
v_call: TRBV3-1
j_call: TRBJ2-1
d_call: -
cdr3_nt: TGTGCCAGCAGCCCCACGGAGCTGGATGAGCAGTTCTTC
cdr3_aa: CASSPTELDEQFF

clone_size: many
v_call: TRBV7-9
j_call: TRBJ2-1
d_call: TRBD2
cdr3_nt: TGTGCCAGCAGCTTAGCTCCGGGACTAGCGGACAATGAGCAGTTCTTC
cdr3_aa: CASSLAPGLADNEQFF

clone_size: many
v_call: TRBV20-1
j_call: TRBJ1-1
d_call: -
cdr3_nt: TGCAGTGCTAGAGGAGGGCAGAACACTGAAGCTTTCTTT
cdr3_aa: CSARGGQNTEAFF

clone_size: many
v_call: TRBV28
j_call: TRBJ2-7
d_call: -
cdr3_nt: TGTGCCAGCAGTTTAGAGGCTTCAAGGTCTTCGCAGTACTTC
cdr3_aa: CASSLEASRSSQYF

clone_size: many
v_call: TRBV29-1
j_call: TRBJ1-2
d_call: -
cdr3_nt: TGCAGCGTTGATGGGGGGTCCGACTATGGCTACACCTTC
cdr3_aa: CSVDGGSDYGYTF

clone_size: many
v_call: TRBV7-9
j_call: TRBJ2-7
d_call: -
cdr3_nt: TGTGCCAGCAGCTTAGGGCTAGCTAGCTCCTACGAGCAGTACTTC
cdr3_aa: CASSLGLASSYEQYF

clone_size: many
v_call: TRBV27
j_call: TRBJ1-5
d_call: -
cdr3_nt: TGTGCCAGCAGTTTGGCAGGAATATACAATCAGCCCCAGCATTTT
cdr3_aa: CASSLAGIYNQPQHF

clone_size: -
v_call: TRBV9
j_call: TRBJ2-5
d_call: -
cdr3_nt: TGTGCCAGCAGCACGAACGAAGAGACCCAGTACTTC
cdr3_aa: CASSTNEETQYF

clone_size: many
v_call: TRBV12-3/TRBV12-4
j_call: TRBJ2-5
d_call: -
cdr3_nt: TGTGCCAGCAGTTTAAGTCGCCAGGGACGGGAGACCCAGTACTTC
cdr3_aa: CASSLSRQGRETQYF

clone_size: many
v_call: TRBV29-1
j_call: TRBJ1-1
d_call: -
cdr3_nt: TGCAGCGTTGAACCCCAGGTCCCTGAAGCTTTCTTT
cdr3_aa: CSVEPQVPEAFF

clone_size: many
v_call: TRBV20-1
j_call: TRBJ2-2
d_call: -
cdr3_nt: TGCAGTGCTAGGGCCCGGACAGCCTTAGGGGAGCTGTTTTTT
cdr3_aa: CSARARTALGELFF

clone_size: many
v_call: TRBV5-6
j_call: TRBJ2-7
d_call: TRBD1
cdr3_nt: TGTGCCAGCGCGAAGGGGGCGAGGGGCTACGAGCAGTACTTC
cdr3_aa: CASAKGARGYEQYF

clone_size: many
v_call: TRBV29-1
j_call: TRBJ2-4
d_call: TRBD1
cdr3_nt: TGCAGCGTTGAAGAGACAGGGGGGGACATTCAGTACTTC
cdr3_aa: CSVEETGGDIQYF

clone_size: many
v_call: TRBV5-1
j_call: TRBJ2-3
d_call: -
cdr3_nt: TGCGCCAGCAGCTTGGGCAGCAGCACAGATACGCAGTATTTT
cdr3_aa: CASSLGSSTDTQYF

clone_size: many
v_call: TRBV5-1
j_call: TRBJ2-4
d_call: -
cdr3_nt: TGCGCCAGCTGCGACGGAGGGAACATTCAGTACTTC
cdr3_aa: CASCDGGNIQYF

clone_size: many
v_call: TRBV30
j_call: TRBJ2-7
d_call: TRBD2
cdr3_nt: TGTGCCTGGAGTCCTTCATGGACTAGCAAAACCTACGAGCAGTACTTC
cdr3_aa: CAWSPSWTSKTYEQYF

clone_size: many
v_call: TRBV7-3
j_call: TRBJ2-3
d_call: TRBD2
cdr3_nt: TGTGCCAGCAGCCGAGGACTAGGTAGCACAGATACGCAGTATTTT
cdr3_aa: CASSRGLGSTDTQYF

clone_size: many
v_call: TRBV12-3/TRBV12-4
j_call: TRBJ1-5
d_call: TRBD1
cdr3_nt: TGTGCCAGCAGTTTGATGGGGGACAGGGTTGGCCAGCCCCAGCATTTT
cdr3_aa: CASSLMGDRVGQPQHF

clone_size: many
v_call: TRBV20-1
j_call: TRBJ2-6
d_call: -
cdr3_nt: TGCAGTGCTCGCCGGGGCTCTGGGGCCAACGTCCTGACTTTC
cdr3_aa: CSARRGSGANVLTF